The rows below give T cell receptor beta chains drawn from one sample of a study of T cells after yellow fever vaccination. TCRdb redid the calling of the 5' RACE reads with MiXCR, one entry per CDR3 protein. The sample has approximately 90,000 distinct CDR3 sequences, about 5.8% seen once. This specimen consisted of CD8+ T cells sorted from PBMCs, obtained 10 days after the yellow fever booster vaccination. All receptors come from a man aged 18 to 30 who received the YFV17D yellow fever vaccine. The CDR3 runs from the conserved cysteine through the conserved F or W.

V gene: TRBV12-3/TRBV12-4
CDR3 protein: CASSVGFQNIQYF

V gene: TRBV7-8
CDR3 protein: CASREEGATEQFF

V gene: TRBV12-3/TRBV12-4
CDR3 protein: CASSFSGAREQYF

V gene: TRBV7-3
CDR3 protein: CASSESSGGYNEQFF

V gene: TRBV4-3
CDR3 protein: CASSQDHLGSRTDTQYF

V gene: TRBV10-3
CDR3 protein: CAISESKVRVKETQYF

V gene: TRBV19
CDR3 protein: CASSITGAYQPQHF

V gene: TRBV27
CDR3 protein: CASSKTGGAYEQYF

V gene: TRBV4-2
CDR3 protein: CASSQGGLDLAEAFF

V gene: TRBV7-9
CDR3 protein: CASSLAGGGNTEAFF

V gene: TRBV5-1
CDR3 protein: CASSTYVSYNEQFF

V gene: TRBV7-2
CDR3 protein: CASSLAVGVNSPLHF

V gene: TRBV10-3
CDR3 protein: CAIGNRGQGFNSPLHF

V gene: TRBV6-5
CDR3 protein: CASSSDLEQDTQYF

V gene: TRBV7-9
CDR3 protein: CASSHGRQALFYEQYF